This T cell receptor beta chain was retrieved from a study of PD-1 blockade in mismatch repair-deficient tumors. Comments on this clone: Its target is unknown.

The CDR3 spans 14 residues. With 4 bases removed from V and 2 bases from J, the gap between germline ends came to 12 bases. Germline V lookup: CDR1 SNHLY, CDR2 FYNNEI. Time point specified: roughly 10-day in vitro stimulation with candidate neoantigen peptide 3. Here immunoSEQ multiplex PCR was the method, and the copy in TCRdb shows in-frame clones only, minus some. The top ten hold roughly a tenth of the sample, which has roughly 10,000 clones, over 80% seen once. The chain has TRBV2 and TRBJ2-7, with a tentative D call TRBD1 (6 bases). This material consisted of cells cultured in vitro, taken from a patient treated with pembrolizumab. This TCR was sampled from an adult with mismatch repair-deficient cancer. The chain's CDR3 is CASSAMGTTYEQYF. For the CDR3, the DNA is TGTGCCAGCAGTGCCATGGGGACAACCTACGAGCAGTACTTC.